These T cell receptor beta chains were read from a single sample in a study of post-analysis software for immune sequencing data. MiXCR was run by TCRdb on the PCR reads, yielding one entry per CDR3 protein. Of about 680,000 distinct CDR3 sequences listed, more than 50% are singletons. The material sequenced was blood. All receptors derive from a girl aged 2 to 9 with multiple sclerosis. CDR3s leave out the opening cysteine and the closing phenylalanine or tryptophan. Each record gives: V gene, CDR3 protein.

V: TRBV7-2; CDR3: ASSLPGAGDSTDTQY
V: TRBV3-1; CDR3: ASSQGATGTRGRRTYEQY
V: TRBV11-2; CDR3: ASSSIRVEDTEAF
V: TRBV29-1; CDR3: SVGASGIVEQY
V: TRBV20-1; CDR3: SARALQGTNEQF
V: TRBV20-1; CDR3: SAPDKTYSYNEQF
V: TRBV12-3/TRBV12-4; CDR3: ASTPSLRTDTQY
V: TRBV20-1; CDR3: SAYSGGAPHEQY
V: TRBV9; CDR3: ASSVESGGRDTQY
V: TRBV7-2; CDR3: ASSPPPTGHTDTQY
V: TRBV20-1; CDR3: SAAGLAGGYNEQF
V: TRBV27; CDR3: ASGGPGGPHQPQH
V: TRBV7-2; CDR3: ASSLIAGGSYNGQF
V: TRBV20-1; CDR3: SARGGPNADTQY
V: TRBV5-1; CDR3: ASSPLPSYEQY
V: TRBV27; CDR3: ASSPWTGGGLYEQY
V: TRBV27; CDR3: ASSSLAGPNNERF
V: TRBV12-3/TRBV12-4; CDR3: ASSFSQLLYEQY
V: TRBV28; CDR3: ATKGQGEFYEQY
V: TRBV12-3/TRBV12-4; CDR3: ASRTFVNEQF
V: TRBV29-1; CDR3: SVDPTGGNGYT
V: TRBV10-3; CDR3: AISDRTSGSDEQF
V: TRBV20-1; CDR3: SARMGQGWGEQY
V: TRBV7-6; CDR3: ASSLYHGESYEQY
V: TRBV4-2; CDR3: ASSPLTGDTQY
V: TRBV4-2; CDR3: ASSQEHQGFKMNTEAF
V: TRBV29-1; CDR3: SVDRLAGGPPIQF
V: TRBV30; CDR3: AWSPWTAEAF
V: TRBV6-5; CDR3: AGSSQLGGDRGSYNEQF
V: TRBV6-2/TRBV6-3; CDR3: ASSSGLPRETQY
V: TRBV5-1; CDR3: ASSLRDRGEDTQY
V: TRBV7-9; CDR3: ASSPLPGVETQY
V: TRBV20-1; CDR3: SAMRDSTTAQETQY
V: TRBV4-3; CDR3: ASSQDGQGLGGYT
V: TRBV18; CDR3: ASSLRDKEQF
V: TRBV25-1; CDR3: AISGPPMEGYT
V: TRBV7-9; CDR3: ASSLQGAGDEKLF
V: TRBV5-1; CDR3: ASSLASGVGDNEQF
V: TRBV29-1; CDR3: SVAGNRQSNTEAF
V: TRBV21-1; CDR3: ASSPATGTQY